Following are 4 T cell receptor beta chains from one sample sequenced in a study of T cell responses to AZD1222 COVID-19 vaccine (dated by TCRdb to the early 2020s). The label giving this sample's time point can be read as: about 28 days (+/-7) after the second vaccine dose. The receptor library was made with the immunoSEQ multiplex PCR assay. TCRdb provides this immuneACCESS table in a form limited to in-frame rearrangements. Some clones are lacking; in checked studies, under half of them reflect an unresolved V gene, and why the rest are absent is not known. Counted in this sample were 120,000 or so clones; 92% of them appeared once. The ten largest clones add up to around 8% of the sample. Sequenced here: peripheral blood, sampled 28 days after the second AZD1222 dose. The receptor source for this set is an adult who received the AZD1222 COVID-19 vaccine.

The genes are TRBV2 and TRBJ1-5; no firm D call. Germline CDR1 reads SNHLY; CDR2 reads FYNNEI. The CDR3 covers 14 residues. Trimming left V 1 base short and J 3 bases short, with 7 bases between. The CDR3 is CASSEGSFNQPQHF. The CDR3 DNA reads TGTGCCAGCAGTGAAGGCAGCTTCAATCAGCCCCAGCATTTT.

J is TRBJ1-1 and V is TRBV18; D is possibly TRBD1 (5 bases). Trimming shortened V by 6 bases and J by 3 bases, and 17 bases separated the two germline ends. Germline CDR1 and CDR2: KGHSH and LQKENI. The CDR3 length is 15 residues. The CDR3 protein is CASSGTSGGDTEAFF. The CDR3 bases are TGTGCCAGCTCCGGAACGTCTGGAGGGGACACTGAAGCTTTCTTT. Full variable domain (outside the CDR3, taken from reference TRBV18 and TRBJ1-1): NAGVMQNPRHLVRRRGQEARLRCSPMKGHSHVYWYRQLPEEGLKFMVYLQKENIIDESGMPKERFSAEFPKEGPSILRIQQVVRGDSAAYFCASSGTSGGDTEAFFGQGTRLTVV.

The J gene is TRBJ1-5, the V gene TRBV19; 7 bases are a match to TRBD1. The CDR3 is made up of 16 amino acids. CDR1 LNHDA and CDR2 SQIVND come from the germline V gene (reference sequence). Trimming cost V 6 bases and J 1 base; bases outside gene matches: 9. Here the CDR3 reads CASRGTESWSNQPQHF. CDR3 in DNA: TGTGCCAGTAGAGGGACAGAGTCCTGGAGCAATCAGCCCCAGCATTTT.

The V gene is TRBV7-2, the J gene TRBJ1-6; D is uncertain. The CDR3 sequence is 13 residues long. Trimming took 6 bases from V and 8 from J, leaving 11 bases between them. Germline CDR1 is SGHTA and CDR2 is FQGNSA. CDR3 loop: CASRVRRDSPLHF. CDR3 in DNA: TGTGCCAGCAGGGTACGAAGGGATTCACCCCTCCACTTT.